This TCR beta chain was captured in a study of blood T cell repertoires in COVID-19. Germline lookup yields CDR1 SEHNR and CDR2 FQNEAQ (reference sequence). The CDR3 runs to 14 residues. V lost 3 bases and J lost 4, with 10 bases in between. Produced via immunoSEQ multiplex PCR; TCRdb's table is partial and in-frame only. The profile shows more than 300,000 clones, just under 90% of them singletons. The sequenced sample was PBMCs or T cells enriched from blood (not recorded which). The chain employs TRBV7-9 and TRBJ1-5, with a weak D call TRBD1 (5 bases). This receptor was identified in a woman in her twenties or thirties who had recovered from COVID-19. The CDR3 is CASSFSGNNQPQHF. CDR3 DNA: TGTGCCAGCAGCTTTTCAGGGAATAATCAGCCCCAGCATTTT.